These T cell receptor beta chains were read from a single sample in a study of T cell responses to AZD1222 COVID-19 vaccine. The table came from immunoSEQ multiplex PCR; TCRdb's copy has only in-frame clones and leaves some out. The sample consists of approximately 50,000 clones, 85% to 90% of them appearing once. Specimen: peripheral blood, collected on day 0 of MenACWY control vaccination. The source of these receptors is an adult in good health. CDR3s include the opening cysteine and the closing phenylalanine or tryptophan. Each record gives: V gene, clone size, D gene, J gene, CDR3 protein, CDR3 DNA. A D gene is named only where the DNA matches it firmly. Rows give clone size only sometimes, using once, few, many, or a class for an expanded clone.

TRBV6-4	NA	NA	TRBJ2-1	CASSESGETYNEQFF	TGTGCCAGCAGTGAGTCAGGGGAGACCTACAATGAGCAGTTCTTC
TRBV6-2/TRBV6-3	NA	TRBD1	TRBJ1-5	CASSYPRGQGARGNQPQHF	TGTGCCAGCAGTTACCCGCGAGGGCAGGGGGCGAGAGGCAATCAGCCCCAGCATTTT
TRBV4-1	NA	NA	TRBJ2-1	CASSPIAFSYNEQFF	TGCGCCAGCAGCCCCATAGCGTTCTCCTACAATGAGCAGTTCTTC
TRBV19	NA	NA	TRBJ2-7	CASSDGTGEQYF	TGTGCCAGTAGTGACGGGACGGGGGAGCAGTACTTC
TRBV4-3	NA	NA	TRBJ1-5	CASSQDRSYQPQHF	TGCGCCAGCAGCCAAGATCGGAGTTATCAGCCCCAGCATTTT
TRBV27	NA	NA	TRBJ2-7	CASSLGRQYEQYF	TGTGCCAGCAGTTTAGGGCGACAGTACGAGCAGTACTTC
TRBV5-1	few	NA	TRBJ2-1	CASRPGRDNEQFF	TGCGCCAGCAGACCCGGCAGGGACAATGAGCAGTTCTTC
TRBV7-2	once	TRBD1	TRBJ2-3	CASSLVGWGDRRSDTQYF	TGTGCCAGCAGCTTAGTGGGGTGGGGGGACAGGAGGTCGGATACGCAGTATTTT
TRBV30	few	TRBD2	TRBJ2-1	CAWTGTTYNEQFF	TGTGCCTGGACGGGGACTACCTACAATGAGCAGTTCTTC
TRBV19	NA	TRBD2	TRBJ2-3	CASSSKGPSGKYF	TGTGCCAGTAGTAGCAAGGGACCTAGCGGGAAGTATTTT
TRBV30	NA	NA	TRBJ1-2	CAKSRGPTEGYTF	TGTGCCAAAAGCAGAGGTCCGACAGAAGGCTACACCTTC
TRBV18	NA	TRBD1	TRBJ2-7	CASSPLDRSHEQYF	TGTGCCAGCTCACCCCTGGACAGGTCCCACGAGCAGTACTTC
TRBV4-1	NA	NA	TRBJ2-2	CASSRSVETGLRTTTGELFF	TGCGCCAGCAGCCGTTCGGTGGAAACGGGACTCCGAACAACCACCGGGGAGCTGTTTTTT
TRBV5-8	NA	NA	TRBJ1-5	CASSPDRSNQPQHF	TGTGCCAGCAGCCCCGACCGTAGCAATCAGCCCCAGCATTTT
TRBV24-1	NA	TRBD1	TRBJ2-3	CATSDPTGGRWTDTQYF	TGTGCCACCAGTGATCCAACAGGGGGCAGGTGGACAGATACGCAGTATTTT
TRBV28	NA	TRBD2	TRBJ2-3	CASPPGLAGVASTDTQYF	TGTGCCAGCCCCCCGGGGCTAGCGGGAGTGGCTAGCACAGATACGCAGTATTTT
TRBV13	NA	NA	TRBJ2-1	CASSLGLYNEQFF	TGTGCCAGCAGCTTGGGACTTTACAATGAGCAGTTCTTC
TRBV4-3	NA	NA	TRBJ2-7	CASSQDYPWGSDEQYF	TGCGCCAGCAGCCAGGATTACCCTTGGGGGAGCGACGAGCAGTACTTC
TRBV4-2	few	TRBD1	TRBJ1-4	CASSQVYGDRTF	TGTGCCAGCAGCCAAGTTTATGGGGACAGGACGTTT
TRBV6-5	NA	NA	TRBJ1-6	CASSYRDMGSPLHF	TGTGCCAGCAGTTACCGGGACATGGGGTCACCCCTCCACTTT
TRBV7-2	few	NA	TRBJ2-6	CASSSLGGTDPGANVLTF	TGTGCCAGCAGCTCTTTAGGGGGGACGGACCCTGGGGCCAACGTCCTGACTTTC
TRBV27	NA	TRBD2	TRBJ2-4	CASSPPPGLAGAGLIKNIQYF	TGTGCCAGCAGTCCACCTCCGGGACTAGCGGGAGCGGGTTTGATCAAAAACATTCAGTACTTC
TRBV30	NA	TRBD1	TRBJ1-3	CARSPGQGGSGNTIYF	TGTGCCAGATCCCCGGGACAGGGGGGCAGTGGAAACACCATATATTTT
TRBV9	NA	NA	TRBJ2-6	CASSVAGTGANVLTF	TGTGCCAGCAGCGTAGCAGGAACTGGGGCCAACGTCCTGACTTTC
TRBV5-1	NA	TRBD1	TRBJ1-5	CASSPGQGLDQPQHF	TGCGCCAGCAGCCCCGGACAGGGGCTTGATCAGCCCCAGCATTTT
TRBV4-2	NA	NA	TRBJ2-1	CASSQVKVGLNEQFF	TGTGCCAGCAGCCAAGTAAAAGTCGGGCTCAATGAGCAGTTCTTC
TRBV4-1	NA	NA	TRBJ2-7	CASSQGTAADEQYF	TGCGCCAGCAGCCAAGGGACCGCCGCGGACGAGCAGTACTTC
TRBV2	NA	NA	TRBJ1-1	CASRAPGGWGNTEAFF	TGTGCCAGCAGGGCCCCGGGGGGATGGGGGAACACTGAAGCTTTCTTT
TRBV11-2	once	TRBD2	TRBJ2-1	CASSLDGGAGAVYNEQFF	TGTGCCAGCAGCTTAGACGGGGGAGCGGGAGCGGTCTACAATGAGCAGTTCTTC
TRBV27	NA	NA	TRBJ1-3	CASSWEANTIYF	TGTGCCAGCAGTTGGGAAGCAAACACCATATATTTT
TRBV3-1/TRBV3-2	NA	NA	TRBJ1-2	CASSRGNYGYTF	TGTGCCAGCAGCAGGGGGAACTATGGCTACACCTTC
TRBV27	NA	TRBD2	TRBJ2-1	CASSKGLAGLRQFF	TGTGCCAGCAGCAAGGGACTAGCGGGACTACGGCAGTTCTTC
TRBV6-5	NA	NA	TRBJ1-2	CASILGRGSYGYTF	TGTGCCAGCATCCTAGGACGGGGATCCTATGGCTACACCTTC
TRBV6-2/TRBV6-3	NA	TRBD1	TRBJ2-2	CASSYGTGIFGGRPGELFF	TGTGCCAGCAGTTATGGGACAGGGATTTTTGGAGGCCGACCCGGGGAGCTGTTTTTT
TRBV5-4	NA	TRBD2	TRBJ2-1	CASRPPGLTSNNEQFF	TGTGCCAGCAGGCCGCCGGGACTAACCTCAAACAATGAGCAGTTCTTC
TRBV5-5	NA	TRBD2	TRBJ2-4	CASSLVGGPVGVQYF	TGTGCCAGCAGCTTGGTGGGAGGGCCCGTGGGGGTTCAGTACTTC
TRBV5-1	once	NA	TRBJ1-6	CASSLWGSNNSPLHF	TGCGCCAGCAGCTTGTGGGGGTCGAATAATTCACCCCTCCACTTT
TRBV5-8	NA	NA	TRBJ2-5	CASSPGHGGTRKETQYF	TGTGCCAGCAGCCCGGGTCATGGGGGGACCAGGAAAGAGACCCAGTACTTC